The sequence of this T cell receptor beta chain was determined in a study of PD-L1 blockade in urothelial cancer. Study in general: Patients commenced intravenous atezolizumab, 1,200 mg every 3 weeks, in 2014. Regarding the study as a whole: Enhanced expansion of tumor-associated blood clones at 3 weeks characterized durable-benefit patients.

Clones were sequenced by immunoSEQ multiplex PCR, and TCRdb holds only the in-frame ones, with some missing. Of tens of thousands of clones listed, about 85% were seen once; the top ten hold about 4.5%. Per-patient samples, pretreatment and on-treatment, numbered 1 to 8. CDR3 length: 14 residues. V lost 0 bases and J lost 0, with 6 bases in between. Germline CDR1 is SGHRS and CDR2 is YFSETQ. This clone was seen a handful of times. Antigen unknown. This chain joins TRBV5-1 and TRBJ1-1; D possibly corresponds to TRBD1 (6 bases). Source: PBMCs, taken around atezolizumab (anti-PD-L1) treatment. This sequence was found in a man in his 70s with urothelial cancer. CDR3 coding DNA: TGCGCCAGCAGCTTGGACAGGGTGAACACTGAAGCTTTCTTT. Translated: CASSLDRVNTEAFF.